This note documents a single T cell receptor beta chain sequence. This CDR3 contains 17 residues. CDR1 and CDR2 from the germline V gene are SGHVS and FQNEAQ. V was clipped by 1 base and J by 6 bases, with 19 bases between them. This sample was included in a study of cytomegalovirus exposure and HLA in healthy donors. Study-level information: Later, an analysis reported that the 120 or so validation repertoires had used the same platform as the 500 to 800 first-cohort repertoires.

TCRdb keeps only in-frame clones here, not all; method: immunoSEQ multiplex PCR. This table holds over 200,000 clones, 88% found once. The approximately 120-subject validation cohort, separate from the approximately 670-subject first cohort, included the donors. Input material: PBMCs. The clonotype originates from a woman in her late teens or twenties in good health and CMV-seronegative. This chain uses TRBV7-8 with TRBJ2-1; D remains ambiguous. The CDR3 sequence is CASSLDGWLETFNEQFF. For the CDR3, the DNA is TGTGCCAGCAGCTTAGATGGGTGGCTAGAAACATTCAATGAGCAGTTCTTC.